The following is a T cell receptor beta chain sequence with its context. This clone's antigen is unknown. Base qualities are missing; no much larger clone stands one base away. TCRbeta CDR3 regions were amplified from genomic DNA by means of the immunoSEQ Assay, a bias-controlled multiplex PCR. On the authors' methods: Nucleated cell counts per sample were estimated from amplification of reference gene primers within the assay. To quantify the absolute abundance of each unique TCRbeta CDR3 rearrangement, sequence reads were collapsed and filtered. For each sample, productive Simpson clonality was calculated as the square root of Simpson's diversity index across productive rearrangements. TCRdb retrieved this table from immuneACCESS and kept in-frame rearrangements only. Not all clones are present; in checked studies, unresolved V genes account for under half, and no reason is known for the remainder. The V and J calls and clone size come from that table; D and trimming were worked out from the DNA. The sample profile shows some 510,000 clones; roughly 90% of them were found once. The ten most abundant clones make up 1.5% to 2% of the sample.

The data belong to a study of blood T cell repertoires in COVID-19 (dated by TCRdb to the early 2020s). About the investigation overall: Collaborator samples came from the United States, Italy and Spain and covered acute and convalescent phases of COVID-19. The repertoires were released in a freely available public database meant as a resource for research on the immune response to SARS-CoV-2. Subjects who had been exposed to COVID-19, were actively infected with it, or had recovered from it provided the deeply sampled blood TCRbeta repertoires that made up the dataset. The sample metadata nearly always contained a de-identified subject ID, COVID-19 status, age in years and sex. The prospective study material was composed of cDNA or gDNA derived from T cells, B-cell-depleted T cells, or PBMCs. The samples were drawn from the first 160 participants of the ongoing ImmuneRACE study and from 1,254 subjects provided by 6 global collaborators. Where available, HLA class I and class II types were obtained from metadata supplied by the sample provider rather than from assay-based typing.

Study-wide conclusions, independent of this receptor: How much clinical and demographic metadata was included differed by source and by participant, and the metadata was provided uncurated.

Participants in the prospective study were aged roughly 18 to 95 years, lived in under 30 United States geographic areas, and enrolled through a virtual design. In the prospective study, cohorts were assigned on the basis of participant-reported clinical history obtained from a screening survey and a study questionnaire. Recovered participants in ImmuneRACE Cohort 3 were defined as having two consecutive negative NP/OP PCR tests, clearance from a healthcare professional, or resolution of symptoms. Mobile phlebotomists in the prospective study collected whole blood, serum and a nasopharyngeal or oropharyngeal swab from every participant. Over a roughly 2-month period, participants in the prospective study had the option of providing additional blood draws and questionnaires. Blood samples from the prospective study were shipped frozen or at room temperature prior to DNA extraction. The clonotype comes from a woman aged 40-49 years who had recovered from COVID-19. Material for sequencing was PBMCs or T cells enriched from blood (not recorded which).

Read as DNA, the sequence is TGTGCCAGCAGTTTAGGGACAGGGCAGGGACAGGGCAATCAGCCCCAGCATTTT. The encoded protein is CASSLGTGQGQGNQPQHF. The V and J genes are TRBV27 and TRBJ1-5, with 9 bases in between that match TRBD1. Measured from the cysteine to the phenylalanine, the CDR3 is 18 residues long. Just the 54-base CDR3 DNA is kept, in frame starting at base 1. CDR1 and CDR2 (MNHEY, SMNVEV) derive from the germline V gene (reference sequence). V is cut back by 2 bases and J by 2 bases, with 10 bases in the junction unmatched.